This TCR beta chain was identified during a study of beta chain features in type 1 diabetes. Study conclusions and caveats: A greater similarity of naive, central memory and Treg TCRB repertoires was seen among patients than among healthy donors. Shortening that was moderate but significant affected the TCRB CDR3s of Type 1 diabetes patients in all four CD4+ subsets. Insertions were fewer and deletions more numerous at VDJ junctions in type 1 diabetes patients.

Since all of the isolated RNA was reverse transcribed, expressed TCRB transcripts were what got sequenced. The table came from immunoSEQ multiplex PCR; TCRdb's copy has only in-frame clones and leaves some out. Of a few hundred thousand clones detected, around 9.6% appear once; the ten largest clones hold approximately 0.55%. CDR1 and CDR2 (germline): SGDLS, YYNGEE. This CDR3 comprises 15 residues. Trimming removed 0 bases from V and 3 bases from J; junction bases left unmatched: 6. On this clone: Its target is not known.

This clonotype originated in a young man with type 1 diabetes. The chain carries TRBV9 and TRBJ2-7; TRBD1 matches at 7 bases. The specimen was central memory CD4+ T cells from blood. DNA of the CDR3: TGTGCCAGCAGCGTAGAACAGGGGACCTTCTACGAGCAGTACTTC. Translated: CASSVEQGTFYEQYF.